The present TCR beta chain was sequenced within a study of identical twins. The V segment lost 4 bases and the J segment 7 bases; nucleotides outside the gene matches: 7. The germline V gene has CDR1 SGHVS and CDR2 FQNEAQ. CDR3 length equals 14 residues. As for this clonotype: The antigen is not known.

General observations from the study: For out-of-frame alpha sequences shared by twins, low generation probability was in excess. With monozygotic twins, out-of-frame TCR alpha sharing exceeded what models estimated. Abundant beta clonotypes from cord blood bore fewer insertions; memory repertoires lacked this pattern.

TCRdb re-called the 5' RACE reads with MiXCR, one entry per CDR3 protein. In the table there are around 680,000 distinct CDR3 sequences, 8.5% to 9.5% of which are singletons. The same sample was also used in a study of yellow fever vaccine responses in identical twins.

The V and J genes are TRBV7-8 and TRBJ2-3; 8 bases match TRBD1. The sequenced sample consisted of PBMCs. This clonotype was sampled from a woman between 18 and 29 years old in good health. The CDR3: CASSSDRESYTQYF. The CDR3 DNA reads as TGTGCCAGCAGCTCGGACAGGGAGAGTTATACGCAGTATTTT.